This record looks at one T cell receptor beta chain sequence and its context. The antigen is not known. This may come from a read error, since a much larger clone is one base off. This record belongs to a study of blood T cells in healthy people across ages. General study results and limits: Naive T cell percentage by flow cytometry tracked strongly with beta diversity.

Through a sample-barcoded 5' primer and a J-beta primer mix, a second PCR was run for roughly 6 to 12 cycles. A template-switch adaptor containing 12 random nucleotides labeled each cDNA molecule. TCRdb redid the calling of the 5' RACE reads with MiXCR, one entry per CDR3 protein. The sample yields about 780,000 distinct CDR3 sequences, around half seen once. The CDR3 is made up of 13 amino acids. Trimming removed 0 bases from V and 8 bases from J, with 11 bases in between. Germline V gives CDR1 SQVTM, CDR2 ANQGSEA. Aged roughly 6 to 90, donors were systemically healthy Caucasians from Russia. The source material was blood. The V gene is TRBV29-1, the J gene TRBJ2-1; D possibly corresponds to TRBD1 (5 bases). This clonotype was sampled from a man of 80 years or more in good health. The CDR3 nucleotides read TGCAGCGTTGAAGAGGACATGTCGGATGAGCAGTTCTTC. This translates into CSVEEDMSDEQFF.